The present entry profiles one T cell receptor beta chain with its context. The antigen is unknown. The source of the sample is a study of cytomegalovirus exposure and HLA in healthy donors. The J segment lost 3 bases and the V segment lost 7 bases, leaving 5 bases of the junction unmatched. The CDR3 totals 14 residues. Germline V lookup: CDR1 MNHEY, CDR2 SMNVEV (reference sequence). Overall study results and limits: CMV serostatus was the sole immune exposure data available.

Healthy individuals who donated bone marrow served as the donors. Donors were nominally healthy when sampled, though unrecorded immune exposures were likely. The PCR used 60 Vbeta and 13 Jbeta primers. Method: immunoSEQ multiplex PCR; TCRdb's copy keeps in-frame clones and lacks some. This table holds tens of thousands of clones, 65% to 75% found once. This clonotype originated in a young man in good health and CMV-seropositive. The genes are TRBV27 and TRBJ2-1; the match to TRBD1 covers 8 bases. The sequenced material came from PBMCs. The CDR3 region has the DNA TGTGCCAGCAAAGACAGGGGATACTACAATGAGCAGTTCTTC. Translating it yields CASKDRGYYNEQFF.